These 14 T cell receptor beta chains were sequenced from one sample in a study of regulatory T cells in long-lasting Graves disease. The sample's time point: newly diagnosed GD, antithyroid drugs for less than 3 months. PBMC RNA served as the TCR library source. Construction of the TCR beta libraries employed iRepertoire HTBI primers in conjunction with Arm-PCR of CDR3 regions. TCRdb analysed the multiplex PCR reads with MiXCR anew, one entry per CDR3 protein. The sample includes about 460,000 distinct CDR3 sequences, 12% to 15% of them seen just once. Another study also made use of these data, one on T cells in Graves' hyperthyroidism and ophthalmopathy.

Sequenced material: peripheral blood mononuclear cells (PBMCs), taken at new diagnosis, from a patient treated with antithyroid drugs. All receptors derive from a woman aged 45-60 years with Graves disease.

The chain has TRBV4-1 and TRBJ2-7; 10 nucleotides agree with TRBD2. J lost 2 bases, V lost 1 base, and 5 bases had no gene match. Germline loops: CDR1 MGHRA, CDR2 YSYEKL. The CDR3 totals 16 residues. The CDR3 here is CASSQGVLAGAYEQYF. The DNA of the CDR3 is TGCGCCAGCAGCCAAGGGGTTCTAGCGGGGGCCTACGAGCAGTACTTC.

This clonotype showed up many times. The CDR3 DNA is TGTGCCAGCAGCCTGGGGGCTAGTCGAGGCGGGGAGCTGTTTTTT. Translation: CASSLGASRGGELFF. The chain couples TRBV28 to TRBJ2-2; perhaps TRBD1 as D (6 bases). Deletions cut 6 bases from V and 7 bases from J, with 18 bases between. This CDR3 is 15 amino acids long. Germline CDR1 and CDR2: MDHEN and SYDVKM.

This sequence joins TRBV25-1 and TRBJ1-4; TRBD1 might be the D (6 bases). The CDR3 loop spans 15 amino acids. Looked up from germline, CDR1 is MGHDK and CDR2 is SYGVNS. The V end lost 3 bases, the J end lost 7 bases, and 15 bases lay between the germline ends. The CDR3 here is CASSDVVGAGEKLFF. The CDR3 DNA reads TGTGCCAGCAGTGATGTTGTGGGGGCGGGTGAAAAACTGTTTTTT.

J is TRBJ2-2 and V is TRBV14; D is perhaps TRBD1 (6 bases). Germline assignment: CDR1 SGHDN and CDR2 FVKESK. Trimming left V 1 base short and J 3 bases short, with 15 bases between. CDR3 length: 17 amino acids. CDR3 in DNA: TGTGCCAGCAGCCAAGCCTCCGGGACATACTACACCGGGGAGCTGTTTTTT. Amino acid sequence: CASSQASGTYYTGELFF.

This clonotype was seen many times. The V gene is TRBV7-3, the J gene TRBJ2-7, with a tentative D call TRBD2 (6 bases). The CDR3 has 15 residues. The V gene's germline CDR1 is SGHTA and CDR2 FQGTGA. Trimming pared 4 bases from V and 0 bases from J, leaving 13 bases between. For the CDR3, the DNA is TGTGCCAGCAGCTCCGGGACTGGGGTCTCCTACGAGCAGTACTTC. It specifies CASSSGTGVSYEQYF. The entire variable domain, with the rest obtained from reference TRBV7-3 and TRBJ2-7, is as follows: GAGVSQTPSNKVTEKGKYVELRCDPISGHTALYWYRQSLGQGPEFLIYFQGTGAADDSGLPNDRFFAVRPEGSVSTLKIQRTERGDSAVYLCASSSGTGVSYEQYFGPGTRLTVT.

The chain couples TRBV10-1 to TRBJ2-3, with 12 bases lining up with TRBD2. This CDR3 is built from 15 residues. Germline V CDR1 and CDR2: WNHNN, SYGVQD (reference sequence). V shed 4 bases and J 5 bases; nucleotides not matched to a gene: 4. The CDR3 reads CASSASGRAVDTQYF. The CDR3 DNA sequence: TGCGCCAGCAGTGCTAGCGGGAGGGCCGTAGATACGCAGTATTTT.

This clonotype was recorded a few times. This sequence joins TRBV12-3 or TRBV12-4 and TRBJ1-1, with D perhaps TRBD1 (6 bases). The CDR3 sequence is 14 residues long. V was pared by 6 bases and J by 8 bases, with 19 bases between. In nucleotides, the CDR3 is TGTGCCAGCAGCCCCATGATGTCGACAGGAGAAGCTTTCTTT. Protein sequence: CASSPMMSTGEAFF.

This clonotype was detected a few times. The chain links TRBV20-1 to TRBJ2-7, with 8 positions matching TRBD2. Germline values: CDR1 DFQATT, CDR2 SNEGSKA (reference sequence). J lost 2 bases, V lost 0 bases, and 6 bases had no gene match. The CDR3 has 15 residues. DNA for the CDR3: TGCAGTGCTAGAGACGATAGCGGGGAAGCCTACGAGCAGTACTTC. Protein sequence: CSARDDSGEAYEQYF.

The chain links TRBV25-1 to TRBJ2-2; TRBD2 agrees at 10 bases. The germline gives CDR1 MGHDK, CDR2 SYGVNS. The CDR3 contains 16 residues. J gave up 1 base and V 3 bases, and 2 bases lay outside the gene matches. The DNA of the CDR3 is TGTGCCAGCAGTGATGAGCGGGAGGGGAACACCGGGGAGCTGTTTTTT. Protein sequence: CASSDEREGNTGELFF.

This clonotype was observed at least ten times. This chain connects TRBV12-3 or TRBV12-4 to TRBJ2-3; TRBD2 aligns across 8 bases. V shed 6 bases and J 0 bases; nucleotides not matched to a gene: 14. The CDR3 extends over 18 amino acids. The CDR3 nucleotides are TGTGCCAGCAGCTTCCCTAGGGAAACTAGCGGAAGCACAGATACGCAGTATTTT. Translating gives CASSFPRETSGSTDTQYF.

This clonotype has ten or more counts. The chain employs TRBV5-1 and TRBJ2-7, with TRBD2 matching over 14 bases. Germline CDR1 and CDR2: SGHRS and YFSETQ. V lost 3 bases to trimming and J lost 3 bases; unmatched junction nucleotides: 2. The CDR3 covers 15 residues. The CDR3 sequence: CASSWGLAGVYEQYF. Written as DNA, the CDR3 is TGCGCCAGCAGCTGGGGACTAGCGGGGGTCTACGAGCAGTACTTC.

This clonotype was counted ten times or more. V gene TRBV7-8 combines with J gene TRBJ1-2, with TRBD1 matching over 7 bases. Per the germline V gene, CDR1 is SGHVS and CDR2 is FQNEAQ. This CDR3 has 17 amino acids. After removal of 1 base from V and 0 bases from J, the junction contained 8 bases not matched to a gene. CDR3 loop: CASSLVGGGQSNYGYTF. CDR3 nucleotide sequence: TGTGCCAGCAGCTTAGTTGGGGGGGGACAGTCTAACTATGGCTACACCTTC.

In this sample, this clonotype turned up many times. The rearrangement links TRBV12-3 or TRBV12-4 to TRBJ1-1; TRBD1 might be the D (6 bases). V was trimmed by 6 bases and J by 0 bases, leaving 17 bases between them. The CDR3 has 16 residues. The CDR3 DNA is TGTGCCAGCAGATTCTCGGGACAAGCCTTGAACACTGAAGCTTTCTTT. This encodes CASRFSGQALNTEAFF.

In its sample, this clonotype was seen a few times. This chain connects TRBV3-1 to TRBJ2-1; 7 positions agree with TRBD2. This CDR3 has 14 residues. V lost 2 bases and J lost 6; bases outside the gene matches: 4. CDR1 and CDR2 from the germline V gene are LGHDT and YNNKEL (reference sequence). In nucleotides, the CDR3 is TGTGCCAGCAGCCAAAGGGAGGGCAGCAATGAGCAGTTCTTC. Protein sequence: CASSQREGSNEQFF.